This TCR beta chain is drawn from a study of blood T cell repertoires in COVID-19. Study-level information: Donors in the United States, Italy and Spain gave samples during acute or convalescent COVID-19.

CDR3 length: 16 amino acids. CDR1 LNHNV and CDR2 YYDKDF come from the germline V gene (reference sequence). The V segment lost 1 base and the J segment 2 bases; nucleotides outside the gene matches: 2. The assay was immunoSEQ multiplex PCR, and TCRdb's table has in-frame clones only and misses some. The data show about 55,000 clones, with roughly 85% seen just once and approximately 11% held by the top ten. The receptor comes from a human donor in a cohort sampled during active COVID-19. The J gene is TRBJ2-3, the V gene TRBV15; 11 nucleotides agree with TRBD1. The sample was peripheral blood. CDR3 sequence: CATSRGDRGSTDTQYF. The CDR3 DNA reads as TGTGCCACCAGCAGAGGGGACAGGGGGTCCACAGATACGCAGTATTTT.